The 14 T cell receptor beta chains below all came from one sample that was sequenced in a study of T cell responses to AZD1222 COVID-19 vaccine. Assay: immunoSEQ multiplex PCR; the TCRdb copy retains only in-frame clones and omits some. Among some 190,000 clones listed, 80% to 95% were seen once. The material sequenced was peripheral blood, taken on day 0 of AZD1222 vaccination. These receptor sequences come from an adult in good health.

V gene TRBV9 combines with J gene TRBJ2-7; D possibly uses TRBD1 or TRBD2 (5 bases each). Germline V lookup: CDR1 SGDLS, CDR2 YYNGEE. The CDR3 consists of 14 residues. Trimming took off 0 bases at V and 5 bases at J, with 12 bases between the two ends. CDR3 sequence reads: CASSVGDRGHEQYF. The DNA for the CDR3 is TGTGCCAGCAGCGTAGGCGATCGGGGCCACGAGCAGTACTTC. Together with reference TRBV9 and TRBJ2-7, the CDR3 gives the full variable domain: DSGVTQTPKHLITATGQRVTLRCSPRSGDLSVYWYQQSLDQGLQFLIQYYNGEERAKGNILERFSAQQFPDLHSELNLSSLELGDSALYFCASSVGDRGHEQYFGPGTRLTVT.

The chain carries TRBV10-3 and TRBJ1-5, with D maybe TRBD1 (5 bases). Germline assignment: CDR1 ENHRY and CDR2 SYGVKD. This CDR3 spans 14 amino acids. V shed 5 bases and J shed 1 base, with 9 bases lying between them. The CDR3: CAISKQESNQPQHF. DNA of the CDR3: TGTGCCATCAGTAAACAGGAGAGCAATCAGCCCCAGCATTTT.

This chain links TRBV9 with TRBJ1-2; D gene unclear. Germline V gives CDR1 SGDLS, CDR2 YYNGEE. The CDR3 extends over 12 amino acids. Deletions cut 3 bases from V and 7 bases from J, with 10 bases between. CDR3 DNA: TGTGCCAGCAGCGCGCGGACGGCTGGCTACACCTTC. Protein product: CASSARTAGYTF.

The chain has TRBV7-2 and TRBJ1-1; D not resolved. Germline CDR1 reads SGHTA; CDR2 reads FQGNSA. Trimming pared 5 bases from V and 1 base from J, leaving 11 bases between. The CDR3 has 14 residues. The CDR3 sequence is CASSPTMANTEAFF. In DNA form, the CDR3 reads TGTGCCAGCAGCCCCACGATGGCGAACACTGAAGCTTTCTTT.

The rearrangement uses TRBV19 and TRBJ1-5; weak D call: TRBD1 (5 bases). This CDR3 is built from 13 residues. V shed 7 bases and J shed 6 bases, with 13 bases lying between them. Germline values: CDR1 LNHDA, CDR2 SQIVND (reference sequence). The CDR3 nucleotides are TGTGCCAGTACCTTAAGCCAGGGTCAGCCCCAGCATTTT. Translation: CASTLSQGQPQHF.

CDR3 residues: CASSQGGVTEAFF. The DNA of the CDR3 is TGTGCCAGCAGCCAAGGAGGGGTAACTGAAGCTTTCTTT. V is TRBV3-1 (or the pseudogene TRBV3-2) and J is TRBJ1-1, with D perhaps matching TRBD1 (5 bases). This CDR3 comprises 13 residues. Trimming cost V 1 base and J 5 bases, with 8 bases left between them. CDR1 is LGHDT, CDR2 YNNKEL, per germline (reference sequence).

This rearrangement joins TRBV6-5 to TRBJ1-3, with 10 positions matching TRBD1. With V trimmed by 6 bases and J by 4 bases, 3 bases remained unmatched. Germline CDR1 MNHEY, CDR2 SVGAGI. The CDR3 sequence is 14 residues long. In DNA, the CDR3 is TGTGCCAGCAGCTTGGACAGGGGGGGAAACACCATATATTTT. Translated: CASSLDRGGNTIYF.

This sequence joins TRBV6-5 and TRBJ2-7, with 11 bases identical to TRBD1. The CDR3 spans 15 residues. The J segment lost 4 bases and the V segment lost 2 bases, leaving 4 bases of the junction unmatched. Germline V CDR1 and CDR2: MNHEY, SVGAGI. The CDR3 region is CASSYAGQGEYEQYF. In nucleotides, the CDR3 is TGTGCCAGCAGTTACGCGGGACAGGGGGAATACGAGCAGTACTTC.

The chain combines TRBV5-5 with TRBJ1-2; possibly TRBD1 for D (6 bases). V gave up 3 bases and J gave up 4 bases, with 7 bases separating them. The length of the CDR3 is 12 residues. Germline V gene data show CDR1 as SGHKS and CDR2 as YYEKEE (reference sequence). CDR3 bases: TGTGCCAGCAGCTCGGACAGCTATGGCTACACCTTC. Protein: CASSSDSYGYTF.

This chain connects TRBV15 to TRBJ1-5; TRBD1 might be the D (5 bases). The germline gives CDR1 LNHNV, CDR2 YYDKDF (reference sequence). V was shortened by 2 bases and J by 3 bases, with 11 bases between the two germline ends. The length of the CDR3 is 15 residues. CDR3 DNA sequence: TGTGCCACCAGCAGATCACAGGAATTCAATCAGCCCCAGCATTTT. Amino acids: CATSRSQEFNQPQHF.

The chain joins TRBV5-1 to TRBJ2-7; D unclear. The CDR3 consists of 12 residues. Trimming left V 3 bases short and J 4 bases short, with 8 bases between. Germline V gene data show CDR1 as SGHRS and CDR2 as YFSETQ. The CDR3 coding sequence is TGCGCCAGCAGCTGGTCGGGTTACGAGCAGTACTTC. Translated: CASSWSGYEQYF.

V gene TRBV28 combines with J gene TRBJ2-7; 7 nucleotides line up with TRBD1. The CDR3 is 13 amino acids. Trimming cost V 4 bases and J 6 bases; bases outside gene matches: 6. CDR1 and CDR2 (germline): MDHEN, SYDVKM. The CDR3 here is CASSSGQEGEQYF. The CDR3 DNA follows: TGTGCCAGCAGTTCCGGACAGGAAGGCGAGCAGTACTTC.

The rearrangement uses TRBV9 and TRBJ2-1, with TRBD1 matching over 8 bases. There are 17 residues in the CDR3. V trimming: 0 bases; J trimming: 4 bases; junction bases outside the gene matches: 9. Per germline, CDR1 SGDLS and CDR2 YYNGEE. The CDR3 protein is CASSVGELDREYNEQFF. The CDR3 coding sequence is TGTGCCAGCAGCGTAGGGGAGTTGGACAGGGAATACAATGAGCAGTTCTTC.

This clone was detected only a few times. The chain uses TRBV6-5 and TRBJ2-7; 7 bases align to TRBD2. V lost 2 bases, J lost 3 bases, and 4 bases stayed unmatched. Germline CDR1 is MNHEY and CDR2 is SVGAGI. The CDR3 runs 14 residues. DNA for the CDR3: TGTGCCAGCAGTTACAGTGGGGGGGACTACGAGCAGTACTTC. Amino acid sequence: CASSYSGGDYEQYF.